The count of the clone carrying this TCR beta chain is one. Individuals drawn from some 25 US areas were about 18 to 95 years old. This entry is derived from a study of blood T cell repertoires in COVID-19. As for the study in general: The United States, Italy and Spain supplied acute and convalescent COVID-19 samples. T cells, B-cell-depleted T cells, or PBMCs provided the cDNA or gDNA that served as material.

As originally analysed: Nucleated cell number was recorded as an estimate derived from reference gene primer amplification. This table comes from immunoSEQ multiplex PCR, and its TCRdb copy is limited to in-frame clones, with some not included. Clonal size and the V and J genes are those of that table, whereas D and trimming came from the DNA. The table records 350,000 to 450,000 clones, roughly 88% of them present only once. This CDR3 spans 12 amino acids. The germline V and J ends were trimmed by 1 base and 4 bases, with 4 bases remaining between them. The germline gives CDR1 SGDLS, CDR2 YYNGEE. The source of this sequence is a woman aged 18-29 years who had been exposed to COVID-19. The chain combines TRBV9 with TRBJ2-3; D is unclear. The sequencing input was PBMCs or T cells enriched from blood (not recorded which). CDR3: CASSVSADTQYF. The CDR3 DNA reads TGTGCCAGCAGCGTAAGCGCAGATACGCAGTATTTT.